Listed below are T cell receptor beta chains from one sample, sequenced in a study of shared clonotypes between healthy human individuals. The data were produced by immunoSEQ multiplex PCR, yet TCRdb's version contains in-frame clones alone and is incomplete. The sample yields more than 2 million clones, just under 95% seen once. The specimen sequenced was naive CD8+ T cells sorted from blood. The receptors were gathered from a man aged 18 to 30 in good health. Both conserved end residues are part of each CDR3. Each record gives: clone size, D gene, J gene, V gene, CDR3 protein, CDR3 DNA. A D gene is named only where the DNA matches it firmly. For some rows the clone size is stated as once, few or many, or as a class when expanded; others skip it.

clone_size: -; d_call: -; j_call: TRBJ1-6; v_call: TRBV11-1; cdr3_aa: CASSLVVDGSPLHF; cdr3_nt: TGTGCCAGCAGCTTAGTGGTGGACGGCTCACCCCTCCACTTT
clone_size: -; d_call: -; j_call: TRBJ2-7; v_call: TRBV7-9; cdr3_aa: CASASRETGAYEQYF; cdr3_nt: TGTGCCAGCGCATCAAGGGAGACAGGAGCTTACGAGCAGTACTTC
clone_size: once; d_call: -; j_call: TRBJ1-1; v_call: TRBV6-5; cdr3_aa: CASSYSSPSNTEAFF; cdr3_nt: TGTGCCAGCAGTTACTCGAGCCCCTCGAACACTGAAGCTTTCTTT
clone_size: -; d_call: -; j_call: TRBJ1-1; v_call: TRBV7-9; cdr3_aa: CASSLLSGEAFF; cdr3_nt: TGTGCCAGCAGCTTACTGTCAGGCGAAGCTTTCTTT
clone_size: -; d_call: -; j_call: TRBJ2-3; v_call: TRBV6-1; cdr3_aa: CASSEMVRGADTQYF; cdr3_nt: TGTGCCAGCAGTGAAATGGTTCGGGGCGCAGATACGCAGTATTTT
clone_size: -; d_call: -; j_call: TRBJ2-7; v_call: TRBV29-1; cdr3_aa: CSVEEGRGYEQYF; cdr3_nt: TGCAGCGTTGAAGAGGGCCGGGGGTACGAGCAGTACTTC
clone_size: -; d_call: -; j_call: TRBJ2-7; v_call: TRBV7-9; cdr3_aa: CASSSTEGSHEQYF; cdr3_nt: TGTGCCAGCAGCTCAACTGAGGGGAGCCACGAGCAGTACTTC
clone_size: -; d_call: -; j_call: TRBJ2-7; v_call: TRBV7-9; cdr3_aa: CASSLYSEPYEQYF; cdr3_nt: TGTGCCAGCAGCTTATATTCGGAACCCTACGAGCAGTACTTC
clone_size: -; d_call: -; j_call: TRBJ2-4; v_call: TRBV7-9; cdr3_aa: CASSLGWVSAKNIQYF; cdr3_nt: TGTGCCAGCAGCTTAGGTTGGGTATCGGCCAAAAACATTCAGTACTTC
clone_size: -; d_call: TRBD1; j_call: TRBJ2-7; v_call: TRBV7-9; cdr3_aa: CASSHMAQGDSYEQYF; cdr3_nt: TGTGCCAGCAGCCACATGGCGCAGGGGGACTCCTACGAGCAGTACTTC
clone_size: -; d_call: -; j_call: TRBJ1-2; v_call: TRBV6-1; cdr3_aa: CASSEEPGMLYGYTF; cdr3_nt: TGTGCCAGCAGTGAAGAACCGGGAATGCTCTATGGCTACACCTTC
clone_size: -; d_call: TRBD1; j_call: TRBJ2-7; v_call: TRBV13; cdr3_aa: CASSSGTAAYEQYF; cdr3_nt: TGTGCCAGCAGCTCCGGGACAGCAGCCTACGAGCAGTACTTC
clone_size: -; d_call: TRBD2; j_call: TRBJ2-7; v_call: TRBV7-9; cdr3_aa: CASSLGASGVTYEQYF; cdr3_nt: TGTGCCAGCAGCTTAGGGGCTAGCGGCGTGACCTACGAGCAGTACTTC
clone_size: -; d_call: -; j_call: TRBJ2-5; v_call: TRBV10-3; cdr3_aa: CAISGARETQYF; cdr3_nt: TGTGCCATCAGTGGTGCGAGGGAGACCCAGTACTTC
clone_size: -; d_call: TRBD2; j_call: TRBJ2-3; v_call: TRBV7-9; cdr3_aa: CASGGGRAEDTQYF; cdr3_nt: TGTGCCAGCGGTGGCGGGAGGGCCGAAGATACGCAGTATTTT
clone_size: -; d_call: -; j_call: TRBJ1-5; v_call: TRBV6-6; cdr3_aa: CASSYSTDYSNQPQHF; cdr3_nt: TGTGCCAGCAGTTACTCGACGGATTATAGCAATCAGCCCCAGCATTTT
clone_size: -; d_call: -; j_call: TRBJ2-3; v_call: TRBV13; cdr3_aa: CASSTGSTDTQYF; cdr3_nt: TGTGCCAGCAGCACAGGGAGCACAGATACGCAGTATTTT
clone_size: -; d_call: TRBD2; j_call: TRBJ2-3; v_call: TRBV9; cdr3_aa: CASSVSLAGGPDTQYF; cdr3_nt: TGTGCCAGCAGCGTAAGTCTAGCGGGGGGGCCAGATACGCAGTATTTT
clone_size: -; d_call: -; j_call: TRBJ2-7; v_call: TRBV29-1; cdr3_aa: CSVGEAGYEQYF; cdr3_nt: TGCAGCGTGGGTGAGGCGGGCTACGAGCAGTACTTC
clone_size: -; d_call: TRBD2; j_call: TRBJ2-7; v_call: TRBV5-1; cdr3_aa: CASSLTSGSGYEQYF; cdr3_nt: TGCGCCAGCAGCTTAACTAGCGGGAGCGGTTACGAGCAGTACTTC
clone_size: -; d_call: TRBD1; j_call: TRBJ2-1; v_call: TRBV10-1; cdr3_aa: CASSEFYDGQAYNEQFF; cdr3_nt: TGCGCCAGCAGTGAGTTTTACGACGGACAGGCCTACAATGAGCAGTTCTTC
clone_size: -; d_call: -; j_call: TRBJ2-5; v_call: TRBV5-1; cdr3_aa: CASSLGIKPEETQYF; cdr3_nt: TGCGCCAGCAGCTTGGGTATTAAACCCGAAGAGACCCAGTACTTC
clone_size: -; d_call: -; j_call: TRBJ2-3; v_call: TRBV4-1; cdr3_aa: CASSSPGTAPPDTQYF; cdr3_nt: TGCGCCAGCAGCTCTCCGGGGACTGCTCCACCAGATACGCAGTATTTT
clone_size: -; d_call: -; j_call: TRBJ2-7; v_call: TRBV27; cdr3_aa: CASSLRAYEGEQYF; cdr3_nt: TGTGCCAGCAGTTTGCGGGCCTACGAGGGCGAGCAGTACTTC
clone_size: -; d_call: -; j_call: TRBJ1-5; v_call: TRBV7-9; cdr3_aa: CASSLALGENQPQHF; cdr3_nt: TGTGCCAGCAGCTTAGCGCTCGGGGAGAATCAGCCCCAGCATTTT
clone_size: -; d_call: -; j_call: TRBJ2-5; v_call: TRBV5-1; cdr3_aa: CASSLAVRTETQYF; cdr3_nt: TGCGCCAGCAGCTTGGCCGTGCGAACAGAGACCCAGTACTTC
clone_size: once; d_call: TRBD1; j_call: TRBJ1-1; v_call: TRBV2; cdr3_aa: CASIDRATEAFF; cdr3_nt: TGTGCCAGCATCGACAGGGCCACTGAAGCTTTCTTT
clone_size: -; d_call: TRBD1; j_call: TRBJ2-1; v_call: TRBV7-9; cdr3_aa: CASSLARGSYNEQFF; cdr3_nt: TGTGCCAGCAGCTTAGCCAGGGGGTCCTACAATGAGCAGTTCTTC
clone_size: -; d_call: -; j_call: TRBJ2-7; v_call: TRBV5-4; cdr3_aa: CAQRDLGDSYEQYF; cdr3_nt: TGTGCCCAAAGGGACTTGGGGGATTCCTACGAGCAGTACTTC
clone_size: -; d_call: TRBD1; j_call: TRBJ2-7; v_call: TRBV10-3; cdr3_aa: CAISPGQSSYEQYF; cdr3_nt: TGTGCCATTAGCCCGGGACAGAGCTCCTACGAGCAGTACTTC